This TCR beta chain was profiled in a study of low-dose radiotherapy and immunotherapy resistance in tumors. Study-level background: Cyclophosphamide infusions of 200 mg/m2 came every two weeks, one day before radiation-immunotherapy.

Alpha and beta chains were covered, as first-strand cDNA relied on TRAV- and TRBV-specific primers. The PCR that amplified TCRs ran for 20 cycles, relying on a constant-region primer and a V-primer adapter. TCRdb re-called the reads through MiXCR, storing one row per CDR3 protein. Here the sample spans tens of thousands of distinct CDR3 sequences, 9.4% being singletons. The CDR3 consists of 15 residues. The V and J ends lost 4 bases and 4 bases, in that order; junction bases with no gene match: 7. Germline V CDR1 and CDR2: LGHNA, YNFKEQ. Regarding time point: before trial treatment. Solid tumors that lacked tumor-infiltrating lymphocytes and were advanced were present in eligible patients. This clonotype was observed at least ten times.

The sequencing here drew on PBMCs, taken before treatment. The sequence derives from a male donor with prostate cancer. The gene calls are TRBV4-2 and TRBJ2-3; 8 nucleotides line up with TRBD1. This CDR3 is CASSPAGQGPDTQYF. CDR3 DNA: TGTGCCAGCAGCCCTGCTGGACAGGGACCAGATACGCAGTATTTT.